Listed here are 21 T cell receptor beta chains from one sample, sequenced in a study of cytomegalovirus exposure and HLA in healthy donors. This PCR relied on a set of 60 Vbeta primers and 13 Jbeta primers. Clones were read by immunoSEQ multiplex PCR, and TCRdb kept only the in-frame ones, dropping some. The data contain around 94,000 clones, around four fifths of them singletons. The sample consisted of PBMCs. These receptor sequences come from a man aged 35 to 55 in good health and CMV-seronegative.

The chain uses TRBV5-8 and TRBJ1-6; D unclear. The length of the CDR3 is 15 residues. CDR1 and CDR2 from the germline V gene are SGHTS and YDEGEE. Deletions cut 0 bases from V and 10 bases from J, with 14 bases between. The DNA for the CDR3 is TGTGCCAGCAGCTTGGGAGGAGGGAGAGGATCACCCCTCCACTTT. It encodes CASSLGGGRGSPLHF.

The J gene is TRBJ1-5, the V gene TRBV7-9; a possible D gene is TRBD1 (5 bases). Trimming left V 5 bases short and J 6 bases short, with 11 bases between. Germline CDR1 SEHNR, CDR2 FQNEAQ (reference sequence). This CDR3 has 13 amino acids. CDR3 sequence (DNA): TGTGCCAGCAGCGAGGACACTGGTCAGCCCCAGCATTTT. It yields the protein CASSEDTGQPQHF.

CDR3 DNA sequence: TGCGCCAGCAGCTTGATGGGACAGGGGAACACCGGGGAGCTGTTTTTT. Translated, it gives CASSLMGQGNTGELFF. The chain recombines TRBV5-1 with TRBJ2-2; 9 bases agree with TRBD1. Per germline, CDR1 SGHRS and CDR2 YFSETQ. The CDR3 contains 16 residues. With 1 base clipped from V and 1 base from J, the junction kept 2 bases outside the gene matches. Using reference TRBV5-1 and TRBJ2-2 for the parts outside the CDR3, the full variable domain is KAGVTQTPRYLIKTRGQQVTLSCSPISGHRSVSWYQQTPGQGLQFLFEYFSETQRNKGNFPGRFSGRQFSNSRSEMNVSTLELGDSALYLCASSLMGQGNTGELFFGEGSRLTVL.

V gene TRBV5-6 combines with J gene TRBJ2-7; 7 bases map to TRBD1. The CDR3 runs to 16 residues. Germline CDR1 SGHDT, CDR2 YYEEEE. Losses at the gene ends were 1 base for V and 6 bases for J; bases not matched to a gene: 13. In DNA form, the CDR3 reads TGTGCCAGCAGCTTGAACCGTGGACAGGCCTTCGGCGAGCAGTACTTC. It is translated as CASSLNRGQAFGEQYF.

The chain is built from TRBV15 and TRBJ1-2; possibly TRBD1 for D (5 bases). The CDR3 totals 16 residues. The germline CDR1 and CDR2 sequences are LNHNV and YYDKDF (reference sequence). The V and J ends lost 3 bases and 0 bases respectively, with 14 bases between them. CDR3 sequence reads: CATSSGHLGTNYGYTF. CDR3 in DNA: TGTGCCACCAGCAGTGGACACCTCGGAACTAACTATGGCTACACCTTC.

This clone turned up a few times. This sequence joins TRBV19 and TRBJ2-5, with 9 bases matching TRBD1. The CDR3 has 13 residues. V trimming: 7 bases; J trimming: 5 bases; junction bases outside the gene matches: 5. CDR1 LNHDA and CDR2 SQIVND come from the germline V gene (reference sequence). The CDR3 is CASTTDRGETQYF. DNA for the CDR3: TGTGCCAGTACCACCGACAGGGGGGAGACCCAGTACTTC.

The V gene is TRBV7-9, the J gene TRBJ2-7; 11 bases match TRBD2. The CDR3 consists of 14 residues. Germline CDR1 is SEHNR and CDR2 is FQNEAQ (reference sequence). The V gene end was trimmed by 6 bases and the J gene end by 0 bases; junction bases not matched to a gene: 1. The CDR3 region is CASRTSGGSYEQYF. The CDR3 DNA sequence: TGTGCCAGCAGAACTAGCGGGGGCTCCTACGAGCAGTACTTC.

The chain recombines TRBV7-9 with TRBJ2-7; 9 bases are a match to TRBD2. The germline V gene has CDR1 SEHNR and CDR2 FQNEAQ (reference sequence). The trim removed 5 bases at V and 0 bases at J, leaving 8 bases unmatched. The CDR3 spans 16 residues. The CDR3 loop is CASSTVLAGDSYEQYF. The CDR3 region has the DNA TGTGCCAGCAGCACAGTTTTAGCGGGGGACTCCTACGAGCAGTACTTC.

This clone was detected only a few times. This chain uses TRBV2 with TRBJ1-1, with no clear D. The CDR3 covers 13 residues. Germline V gene data show CDR1 as SNHLY and CDR2 as FYNNEI. V was cut by 4 bases and J by 1 base, with 7 bases left in between. CDR3 sequence (DNA): TGTGCCAGCAGTGGCTCAGAGAACACTGAAGCTTTCTTT. Translated: CASSGSENTEAFF.

V and J are TRBV19 and TRBJ2-5; D is ambiguous. V lost 3 bases and J lost 5, with 16 bases in between. CDR1 LNHDA and CDR2 SQIVND come from the germline V gene (reference sequence). The CDR3 runs 15 residues. CDR3 region: CASSIDEDQLETQYF. The CDR3, as DNA: TGTGCCAGTAGTATCGATGAGGATCAGTTGGAGACCCAGTACTTC. Full variable domain (rest looked up from reference TRBV19 and TRBJ2-5): DGGITQSPKYLFRKEGQNVTLSCEQNLNHDAMYWYRQDPGQGLRLIYYSQIVNDFQKGDIAEGYSVSREKKESFPLTVTSAQKNPTAFYLCASSIDEDQLETQYFGPGTRLLVL.

The chain has TRBV4-1 and TRBJ1-6, with 8 bases matching TRBD1. CDR1 is MGHRA, CDR2 YSYEKL, per germline. The CDR3 totals 18 residues. With 0 bases clipped from V and 8 bases from J, the junction kept 12 bases outside the gene matches. The CDR3 reads CASSQEKQSGGVDSPLHF. DNA of the CDR3: TGCGCCAGCAGCCAAGAAAAGCAATCAGGGGGCGTCGATTCACCCCTCCACTTT.

V is TRBV6-1 and J is TRBJ2-7; TRBD1 matches at 7 bases. After removal of 7 bases from V and 4 bases from J, the junction contained 13 bases not matched to a gene. Germline CDR1 MNHNS, CDR2 SASEGT. The CDR3 is 15 residues long. This CDR3 is CASIRALTGAYEQYF. CDR3 DNA: TGTGCCAGCATAAGGGCCCTAACAGGGGCATACGAGCAGTACTTC.

J is TRBJ1-4 and V is TRBV27; D is possibly TRBD1 (5 bases). The V end lost 5 bases, the J end lost 0 bases, and 22 bases lay between the germline ends. This CDR3 has 19 amino acids. The germline V gene has CDR1 MNHEY and CDR2 SMNVEV (reference sequence). DNA for the CDR3: TGTGCCAGCAGTCCAACCCTGGGGGGGTTCTTTGCAACTAATGAAAAACTGTTTTTT. Translation gives CASSPTLGGFFATNEKLFF. The full variable domain, its missing parts supplied by reference TRBV27 and TRBJ1-4, is EAQVTQNPRYLITVTGKKLTVTCSQNMNHEYMSWYRQDPGLGLRQIYYSMNVEVTDKGDVPEGYKVSRKEKRNFPLILESPSPNQTSLYFCASSPTLGGFFATNEKLFFGSGTQLSVL.

The chain is built from TRBV9 and TRBJ2-1, with 11 nucleotides matching TRBD2. This CDR3 has 15 amino acids. V lost 0 bases to trimming and J lost 7 bases; unmatched junction nucleotides: 3. CDR1 and CDR2 (germline): SGDLS, YYNGEE. CDR3 sequence: CASSVGSGGENEQFF. The CDR3 DNA sequence: TGTGCCAGCAGCGTAGGTAGCGGGGGGGAAAATGAGCAGTTCTTC.

This chain links TRBV7-2 with TRBJ1-2; 11 bases are a match to TRBD1. After removal of 5 bases from V and 7 bases from J, the junction contained 6 bases not matched to a gene. Germline V gives CDR1 SGHTA, CDR2 FQGNSA. This CDR3 comprises 14 residues. The CDR3 protein is CASSPRTGGCGYTF. The CDR3 region has the DNA TGTGCCAGCAGCCCGCGGACAGGGGGCTGTGGCTACACCTTC.

The gene calls are TRBV9 and TRBJ1-4; 9 bases are a match to TRBD1. Germline V gene data show CDR1 as SGDLS and CDR2 as YYNGEE. Germline trimming cut 1 base from V and 4 bases from J; bases unmatched to any gene: 8. The CDR3 consists of 17 residues. This CDR3 is CASSVTGGAGGNEKLFF. In nucleotides, the CDR3 is TGTGCCAGCAGCGTAACAGGGGGCGCAGGTGGTAATGAAAAACTGTTTTTT.

The genes are TRBV9 and TRBJ1-6; 8 nucleotides align to TRBD1. This CDR3 spans 15 amino acids. J gave up 8 bases and V 0 bases, and 4 bases lay outside the gene matches. CDR1 and CDR2 (germline): SGDLS, YYNGEE. The DNA of the CDR3 is TGTGCCAGCAGCGTAGGACAGGGGAGGGATTCACCCCTCCACTTT. Protein product: CASSVGQGRDSPLHF.

Note on this clone: The same CDR3 can be traced to other DNA sequences in this sample. V gene TRBV20-1 combines with J gene TRBJ2-7; D is ambiguous. The germline gives CDR1 DFQATT, CDR2 SNEGSKA (reference sequence). The V end lost 1 base, the J end lost 3 bases, and 4 bases lay between the germline ends. The CDR3 has 11 residues. The chain's CDR3 is CSARASYEQYF. CDR3 DNA sequence: TGCAGTGCTAGAGCTAGCTACGAGCAGTACTTC.

The V call is TRBV23-1, the J call TRBJ2-7; 7 bases are a match to TRBD2. TRBV23-1 is an open reading frame whose function is uncertain. V lost 0 bases to trimming and J lost 1 base; unmatched junction nucleotides: 9. The CDR3 totals 17 residues. The CDR3 sequence: CASSQSWGGLISYEQYF. CDR3 coding DNA: TGCGCCAGCAGTCAATCCTGGGGGGGGTTGATTTCCTACGAGCAGTACTTC.

CDR3 sequence reads: CASKDRGQETQYF. The DNA of the CDR3 is TGTGCCAGCAAGGACAGGGGCCAAGAGACCCAGTACTTC. The chain has TRBV7-8 and TRBJ2-5; 9 nucleotides line up with TRBD1. J was trimmed by 1 base and V by 7 bases; bases with no gene match: 1. The CDR3 length is 13 residues. The germline V gene encodes CDR1 SGHVS and CDR2 FQNEAQ.

This chain links TRBV11-3 with TRBJ2-3; 7 bases match TRBD2. Germline-derived CDR1 and CDR2 are SGHNT and YENEEA. The CDR3 has 13 residues. V lost 5 bases, J lost 5 bases, and 4 bases stayed unmatched. CDR3 coding DNA: TGTGCCAGCAGCATTGGACTAGTAGATACGCAGTATTTT. Protein product: CASSIGLVDTQYF. Drawing the rest from reference TRBV11-3 and TRBJ2-3, the complete variable domain is EAGVVQSPRYKIIEKKQPVAFWCNPISGHNTLYWYLQNLGQGPELLIRYENEEAVDDSQLPKDRFSAERLKGVDSTLKIQPAELGDSAVYLCASSIGLVDTQYFGPGTRLTVL.